This paragraph covers one T cell receptor beta chain sequence. This sample was included in a study of blood T cell repertoires in COVID-19. About the study: Samples representing acute and convalescent COVID-19 were sourced from the United States, Italy and Spain. Sample material is recorded as cDNA or gDNA derived from T cells, B-cell-depleted T cells, or PBMCs.

Per the authors' pipeline: Amplification of reference gene primers provided the estimated nucleated cell counts. Clones were read by immunoSEQ multiplex PCR, and TCRdb kept only the in-frame ones, dropping some. V and J calls plus clone size are reproduced from that table; the DNA served to infer D and trimming. The table shows hundreds of thousands of clones, with 85% occurring only once. The sequenced material came from peripheral blood. The sequence derives from a woman in her fifties or sixties with active or convalescent COVID-19.

DNA of the CDR3: TGTGCCAGCAGCGCAACTAGCGGGGGGACCTACGAGCAGTACTTC. Its protein is CASSATSGGTYEQYF. The chain uses TRBV5-6 and TRBJ2-7, with 12 nucleotides matching TRBD2. CDR3 size: 15 residues. Trimming took 4 bases from V and 2 from J; bases not matched to a gene: 4. CDR1 SGHDT and CDR2 YYEEEE come from the germline V gene.